This entry lists 18 T cell receptor beta chains sequenced from one sample in a study of CD8+CD57+ T cells in acquired aplastic anemia. TCR beta VDJ and CDR3 were profiled, and genomic DNA was the template. TCRdb re-analysed the reads in MiXCR, keeping a single row per CDR3 protein. Among around 180,000 distinct CDR3 sequences, 55% to 70% were seen once, and the ten largest hold over 40%. What was sequenced was sorted CD4+, CD8+, or CD8+CD57+ T cells (not recorded which) from PBMCs. The receptors derive from a human donor in good health.

The V call is TRBV6-1, the J call TRBJ2-7, with TRBD1 matching 9 bases. CDR3 length equals 16 residues. In germline, CDR1 is MNHNS, CDR2 SASEGT. The trim removed 6 bases at V and 6 bases at J, leaving 15 bases unmatched. CDR3 bases: TGTGCCAGCAGGGCCGTTGCGGGACAGGGATTTTCCGAGCAGTACTTC. Translation gives CASRAVAGQGFSEQYF.

A few counts support this clonotype. This chain links TRBV20-1 with TRBJ1-2; possible D gene TRBD1, 6 bases. The V and J ends lost 0 bases and 0 bases respectively, with 17 bases between them. The CDR3 is 17 amino acids. Per germline, CDR1 DFQATT and CDR2 SNEGSKA (reference sequence). For the CDR3, the DNA is TGCAGTGCTAGAGATCCAGGGGAGGGGAGTCCTAACTATGGCTACACCTTC. Its protein is CSARDPGEGSPNYGYTF.

The sample holds many counts of this clonotype. The chain has TRBV5-1 and TRBJ2-1; TRBD2 aligns across 9 bases. Germline V gene sequence: CDR1 SGHRS, CDR2 YFSETQ. V shed 3 bases, J shed 3 bases, and the junction held 7 bases outside the gene matches. The CDR3 has 16 residues. The CDR3 here is CASSSNSGSNYNEQFF. The CDR3 DNA sequence: TGCGCCAGCAGCTCAAATAGCGGGAGTAACTACAATGAGCAGTTCTTC.

The chain has TRBV11-2 and TRBJ1-1, with D possibly being TRBD1 (6 bases). From germline, CDR1 is SGHAT and CDR2 FQNNGV. The V end lost 5 bases, the J end lost 3 bases, and 13 bases lay between the germline ends. The CDR3 runs to 14 residues. The CDR3: CASSGWDTYTEAFF. CDR3 bases: TGTGCCAGCAGCGGATGGGACACCTACACTGAAGCTTTCTTT.

This clonotype was seen only once. The chain carries TRBV7-2 and TRBJ2-1; D ambiguous. V was trimmed by 8 bases and J by 8 bases, leaving 7 bases between them. From germline, CDR1 is SGHTA and CDR2 FQGNSA. The CDR3 runs to 10 residues. CDR3 DNA: TGTGCCAGCGGCAGAGATGAGCAGTTCTTC. This gives the protein CASGRDEQFF.

This clonotype showed up many times. The rearrangement links TRBV4-2 to TRBJ1-1; D may be TRBD1 (5 bases). V was pared by 1 base and J by 9 bases, with 15 bases between. Germline assignment: CDR1 LGHNA and CDR2 YNFKEQ. CDR3 length: 14 amino acids. CDR3 protein: CASSQGLPGHQAFF. The DNA for the CDR3 is TGTGCCAGCAGCCAAGGTCTTCCAGGACATCAAGCTTTCTTT.

The rearrangement joins TRBV10-3 to TRBJ2-6; D is unclear. The germline V and J ends were trimmed by 0 bases and 1 base, with 13 bases remaining between them. The CDR3 has 18 amino acids. Germline assignment: CDR1 ENHRY and CDR2 SYGVKD. This chain's CDR3 is CAISESPGPSSGANVLTF. For the CDR3, the DNA is TGTGCCATCAGTGAGTCCCCGGGTCCCTCGTCTGGGGCCAACGTCCTGACTTTC.

Concerning this clonotype itself: The junction departs from the called germline gene at one end, perhaps through a read error. This rearrangement joins TRBV7-7 to TRBJ2-1; 8 positions agree with TRBD1. Germline assignment: CDR1 SSHAT and CDR2 FNYEAQ (reference sequence). The CDR3 length is 15 residues. CDR3 nucleotides: TGTGCTAGCAGCTTAGGTACAGGGGGTTTCAATGAGCAGTTCTTC. Encoded protein: CASSLGTGGFNEQFF.

The chain joins TRBV10-2 to TRBJ2-4; TRBD2 is a possible D gene (7 bases). This CDR3 spans 16 amino acids. Germline V lookup: CDR1 WSHSY, CDR2 SAAADI. Trimming removed 3 bases at V and 0 bases at J, with 12 bases between. DNA of the CDR3: TGCGCCAGCAGTGATTGGGGGGGCCTAGCCAAAAACATTCAGTACTTC. Translating gives CASSDWGGLAKNIQYF.

The count of this clonotype is one. V usage is TRBV11-3 and J usage is TRBJ2-3; D is undetermined. This CDR3 is built from 13 residues. CDR1 SGHNT and CDR2 YENEEA come from the germline V gene. V lost 3 bases and J lost 4, with 8 bases in between. The CDR3 sequence is CASSLRFSDTQYF. The DNA for the CDR3 is TGTGCCAGCAGCTTGAGATTTTCAGATACGCAGTATTTT. Filled out from reference TRBV11-3 and TRBJ2-3, the complete variable domain reads EAGVVQSPRYKIIEKKQPVAFWCNPISGHNTLYWYLQNLGQGPELLIRYENEEAVDDSQLPKDRFSAERLKGVDSTLKIQPAELGDSAVYLCASSLRFSDTQYFGPGTRLTVL.

The chain couples TRBV2 to TRBJ2-1; 9 bases line up with TRBD1. The V segment lost 2 bases and the J segment 8 bases; nucleotides outside the gene matches: 10. The CDR3 loop spans 16 amino acids. Germline V gives CDR1 SNHLY, CDR2 FYNNEI. CDR3 DNA: TGTGCCAGCAGTGAAATGACAGGGGGGGTCAGCGATGAGCAGTTCTTC. It codes for CASSEMTGGVSDEQFF. Filled out from reference TRBV2 and TRBJ2-1, the complete variable domain reads EPEVTQTPSHQVTQMGQEVILRCVPISNHLYFYWYRQILGQKVEFLVSFYNNEISEKSEIFDDQFSVERPDGSNFTLKIRSTKLEDSAMYFCASSEMTGGVSDEQFFGPGTRLTVL.

A few counts support this clonotype. V gene TRBV7-6 combines with J gene TRBJ2-7; the D gene is possibly TRBD2 (7 bases). Trimming shortened V by 5 bases and J by 4 bases, and 18 bases separated the two germline ends. CDR3 length: 15 residues. Per the germline V gene, CDR1 is SGHVS and CDR2 is FNYEAQ. The CDR3 nucleotides are TGTGCCAGCAGCCCAGGGGAGGGGGGGCCATACGAGCAGTACTTC. This codes for CASSPGEGGPYEQYF. The variable domain in full, with the rest retrieved from reference TRBV7-6 and TRBJ2-7, is GAGVSQSPRYKVTKRGQDVALRCDPISGHVSLYWYRQALGQGPEFLTYFNYEAQQDKSGLPNDRFSAERPEGSISTLTIQRTEQRDSAMYRCASSPGEGGPYEQYFGPGTRLTVT.

V usage is TRBV7-6 and J usage is TRBJ2-1, with a possible D match to TRBD1 (6 bases). Germline CDR1 is SGHVS and CDR2 is FNYEAQ. V lost 3 bases and J 1 base, leaving 10 bases between the germline ends. This CDR3 contains 15 residues. The CDR3 DNA follows: TGTGCCAGCAGCTTTCAACAGGGATCCTACAATGAGCAGTTCTTC. This sequence encodes CASSFQQGSYNEQFF.

In its sample, this clonotype was seen many times. The chain uses TRBV6-5 and TRBJ2-2; tentatively, D is TRBD1 (6 bases). There are 14 residues in the CDR3. Looked up from germline, CDR1 is MNHEY and CDR2 is SVGAGI. V was pared by 5 bases and J by 4 bases, with 11 bases between. The chain's CDR3 is CASSVQGSTGELFF. DNA for the CDR3: TGTGCCAGCAGTGTACAGGGATCCACCGGGGAGCTGTTTTTT.

The V call is TRBV25-1, the J call TRBJ2-2; D is unresolved. Germline V gene data show CDR1 as MGHDK and CDR2 as SYGVNS. The CDR3 sequence is 15 residues long. V was pared by 0 bases and J by 1 base, with 6 bases between. In DNA form, the CDR3 reads TGTGCCAGCAGTGAATATGGTCAGAACACCGGGGAGCTGTTTTTT. This sequence encodes CASSEYGQNTGELFF.

J is TRBJ1-4 and V is TRBV9; D not certain. This CDR3 is 14 amino acids long. V was cut by 4 bases and J by 2 bases, with 9 bases left in between. Germline loops: CDR1 SGDLS, CDR2 YYNGEE. The CDR3 bases are TGTGCCAGCAGCCCCAGTAGGACTAATGAAAAACTGTTTTTT. It encodes CASSPSRTNEKLFF. The full variable domain, its missing parts supplied by reference TRBV9 and TRBJ1-4, is DSGVTQTPKHLITATGQRVTLRCSPRSGDLSVYWYQQSLDQGLQFLIQYYNGEERAKGNILERFSAQQFPDLHSELNLSSLELGDSALYFCASSPSRTNEKLFFGSGTQLSVL.

V is TRBV7-4 and J is TRBJ1-5; D is ambiguous. There are 15 residues in the CDR3. Trimming took off 6 bases at V and 1 base at J, with 13 bases between the two ends. Germline V CDR1 and CDR2: SGHVT, SQSDAQ. CDR3 residues: CASSTGGSSNQPQHF. Here the CDR3 DNA reads TGTGCCAGCAGTACGGGAGGGAGCAGCAATCAGCCCCAGCATTTT. Complete variable domain (other parts from reference TRBV7-4 and TRBJ1-5): GAGVSQSPRYKVAKRGRDVALRCDSISGHVTLYWYRQTLGQGSEVLTYSQSDAQRDKSGRPSGRFSAERPERSVSTLKIQRTEQGDSAVYLCASSTGGSSNQPQHFGDGTRLSIL.

This clonotype has ten or more counts. V gene TRBV19 combines with J gene TRBJ1-2; D is unresolved. Germline V CDR1 and CDR2: LNHDA, SQIVND (reference sequence). This CDR3 has 14 residues. The ends were cut back, 1 base at V and 4 bases at J, with 10 bases in the middle. The CDR3 is CASSIGRPLYGYTF. For the CDR3, the DNA is TGTGCCAGTAGTATAGGCCGACCCCTCTATGGCTACACCTTC.